This T cell receptor (beta chain) was found in a study of shared clonotypes between healthy human individuals. Study results and caveats: It was only blood that was sampled, and tissue repertoires likely differ.

A word on this clone: Its antigen is not known.

The germline V gene has CDR1 SEHNR and CDR2 FQNEAQ (reference sequence). CDR3 length: 15 amino acids. V lost 5 bases and J lost 5; bases outside the gene matches: 9. Original methodology: Junction-only immunoSEQ sequences carried no quality scores, so filtering differed. Repertoires were generated with immunoSEQ multiplex PCR, while TCRdb's copy carries only in-frame clones and drops some. The V and J calls and clone size are taken from that table; D and trimming were inferred from the DNA. The sample carries 950,000 to 1,100,000 clones, 65% to 80% recorded once. Each of the donors was a healthy adult who was HIV-negative and had not had a recent acute infection or vaccination.

This clonotype originated in a young man in good health. The J gene is TRBJ2-5, the V gene TRBV7-9, with 9 bases that match TRBD1. Sequenced sample: memory CD4+ T cells sorted from blood. Documented subset: CD45RA-negative fraction. CDR3 nucleotide sequence: TGTGCCAGCAGCACAGGGGGCGCGGTTGTTGAGACCCAGTACTTC. Its translation: CASSTGGAVVETQYF. The full variable domain, rest sourced from reference TRBV7-9 and TRBJ2-5, is DTGVSQNPRHKITKRGQNVTFRCDPISEHNRLYWYRQTLGQGPEFLTYFQNEAQLEKSRLLSDRFSAERPKGSFSTLEIQRTEQGDSAMYLCASSTGGAVVETQYFGPGTRLLVL.